This T cell receptor (beta chain) appears in the sequencing data of a study of T cell responses to AZD1222 COVID-19 vaccine. The length of the CDR3 is 14 residues. Germline assignment: CDR1 KGHDR and CDR2 SFDVKD. With 6 bases removed from V and 5 bases from J, the gap between germline ends came to 16 bases. Here immunoSEQ multiplex PCR was the method, and the copy in TCRdb shows in-frame clones only, minus some. The sample consists of 120,000 or so clones, roughly 90% of them appearing once. This TCR was recovered from an adult in good health. The input for sequencing was peripheral blood, taken on day 0 of AZD1222 vaccination. The chain carries TRBV24-1 and TRBJ2-7, with D perhaps matching TRBD1 or TRBD2 (5 bases each). The CDR3 DNA reads TGTGCCACCAGTTTAACGCAGGGAGAGAACGAGCAGTACTTC. Protein product: CATSLTQGENEQYF.